The clone carrying this T cell receptor (beta chain) was observed a single time. Thyroid surgery was performed in patients who had received no treatment beforehand. Using MiXCR, TCRdb re-called clones from the PCR reads. The sample records about 11,000 clones, 25% to 30% being singletons. The data were obtained in a study of metastatic and nonmetastatic thyroid tumors. The CDR3 loop spans 15 amino acids. Germline V CDR1 and CDR2: SGHRS, YFSETQ. Trimming stripped 0 bases from V and 2 bases from J, with 11 bases between. The sample consisted of tumor tissue. This clonotype was sampled from a female donor with papillary thyroid cancer or a benign thyroid nodule (not recorded which). Some clones in this sample may be carry-over from other donors' samples. This rearrangement joins TRBV5-1 to TRBJ1-2; D unresolved. This CDR3 reads CASSLDTSANYGYTF. The DNA of the CDR3 is TGCGCCAGCAGCTTGGACACTTCGGCAAACTATGGCTACACCTTC.